This T cell receptor beta chain emerged from a study of blood T cell repertoires in COVID-19. At the level of the study: The United States, Italy and Spain supplied acute and convalescent COVID-19 samples. In each case, the material was cDNA or gDNA derived from T cells, B-cell-depleted T cells, or PBMCs.

Authors' methods: The authors estimated nucleated cell counts from reference gene primer amplification. Assay: immunoSEQ multiplex PCR; the TCRdb copy retains only in-frame clones and omits some. The DNA was the basis for D and trimming; V, J and clone size are from that table. The profile shows 310,000 or so clones, around 87% of them singletons. V was trimmed by 1 base and J by 1 base, leaving 14 bases between them. Germline lookup yields CDR1 SGHRS and CDR2 YFSETQ. The CDR3 sequence is 16 residues long. Material for sequencing was peripheral blood. The origin of this receptor is a woman between 25 and 40 years old who had recovered from COVID-19. The chain recombines TRBV5-1 with TRBJ2-5, with D tentatively TRBD1 (5 bases). CDR3 bases: TGCGCCAGCAGCTTGCAGGGTTGGAGTCTCCAAGAGACCCAGTACTTC. Amino acid sequence: CASSLQGWSLQETQYF.